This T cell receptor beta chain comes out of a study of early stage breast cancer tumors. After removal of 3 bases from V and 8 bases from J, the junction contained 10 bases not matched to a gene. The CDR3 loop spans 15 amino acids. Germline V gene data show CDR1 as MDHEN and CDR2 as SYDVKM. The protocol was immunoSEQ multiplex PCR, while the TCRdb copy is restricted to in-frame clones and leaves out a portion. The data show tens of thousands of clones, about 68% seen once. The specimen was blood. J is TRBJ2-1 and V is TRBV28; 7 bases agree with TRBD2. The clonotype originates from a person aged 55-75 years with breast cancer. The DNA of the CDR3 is TGTGCCAGCAGTTTTGGACTAGTTGGCGTCTATGAGCAGTTCTTC. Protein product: CASSFGLVGVYEQFF.